Below are 28 T cell receptor beta chains sequenced from a single sample in a study of blood T cell repertoires in COVID-19. Assay used: immunoSEQ multiplex PCR; TCRdb lists only in-frame clones, some missing. The data contain approximately 280,000 clones, around 88% of them singletons. The specimen was peripheral blood. Receptors were obtained from a woman between 25 and 40 years old who had recovered from COVID-19.

The chain recombines TRBV7-9 with TRBJ1-2, with TRBD1 matching 7 bases. CDR1 and CDR2 (germline): SEHNR, FQNEAQ (reference sequence). Unmatched junction bases numbered 10, after V lost 7 bases and J lost 2 bases. The CDR3 length is 15 residues. The CDR3 sequence: CASTKEGGFNYGYTF. The DNA of the CDR3 is TGTGCCAGCACAAAGGAAGGGGGCTTCAACTATGGCTACACCTTC.

The rearrangement links TRBV19 to TRBJ2-5; a possible D gene is TRBD1 (5 bases). Germline-derived CDR1 and CDR2 are LNHDA and SQIVND (reference sequence). The V end lost 6 bases, the J end lost 2 bases, and 10 bases lay between the germline ends. The CDR3 runs to 13 residues. In DNA form, the CDR3 reads TGTGCCAGTAGACAGGTCCCTCAAGAGACCCAGTACTTC. This sequence encodes CASRQVPQETQYF.

The chain employs TRBV2 and TRBJ1-1; D unresolved. The length of the CDR3 is 15 residues. Germline-derived CDR1 and CDR2 are SNHLY and FYNNEI. Trimming pared 3 bases from V and 2 bases from J, leaving 13 bases between. CDR3 DNA sequence: TGTGCCAGCAGTGACGGTGAGCTAATAAACACTGAAGCTTTCTTT. Its translation is CASSDGELINTEAFF.

This chain's CDR3 is CASQPGTTNTGELFF. The CDR3 nucleotides read TGTGCCTCTCAGCCTGGGACAACGAACACCGGGGAGCTGTTTTTT. V usage is TRBV10-3 and J usage is TRBJ2-2; D possibly corresponds to TRBD1 (6 bases). Germline V gene lookup returns CDR1 ENHRY and CDR2 SYGVKD. The CDR3 contains 15 residues. Trimming pared 11 bases from V and 0 bases from J, leaving 16 bases between.

The chain recombines TRBV27 with TRBJ2-1; the D gene is possibly TRBD1 (6 bases). Germline V lookup: CDR1 MNHEY, CDR2 SMNVEV (reference sequence). The germline V and J ends were trimmed by 5 bases and 5 bases, with 10 bases remaining between them. This CDR3 spans 13 amino acids. The CDR3 nucleotides are TGTGCCAGCAGTAAGGACAGTCACAATGAGCAGTTCTTC. Protein sequence: CASSKDSHNEQFF.

The V and J genes are TRBV12-3 or TRBV12-4 and TRBJ2-1, with D possibly being TRBD1 (5 bases). V lost 5 bases and J lost 8, with 13 bases in between. The CDR3 runs 13 residues. CDR3 sequence (DNA): TGTGCCAGCAGTATAAGGGGTTTGGATGAGCAGTTCTTC. This translates into CASSIRGLDEQFF.

The chain carries TRBV11-2 and TRBJ2-7, with 10 bases fitting TRBD1. This CDR3 contains 15 residues. Looked up from germline, CDR1 is SGHAT and CDR2 is FQNNGV. V gave up 4 bases and J gave up 4 bases; unmatched junction bases: 7. The DNA for the CDR3 is TGTGCCAGCAGCTCCGGGACAGGGGAGATGTACGAGCAGTACTTC. Amino acid sequence: CASSSGTGEMYEQYF. The full variable domain, rest sourced from reference TRBV11-2 and TRBJ2-7, is EAGVAQSPRYKIIEKRQSVAFWCNPISGHATLYWYQQILGQGPKLLIQFQNNGVVDDSQLPKDRFSAERLKGVDSTLKIQPAKLEDSAVYLCASSSGTGEMYEQYFGPGTRLTVT.

The chain links TRBV28 to TRBJ1-3; D may be TRBD1 (6 bases). Between the trimmed V and J ends, which lost 6 bases and 3 bases, there was a span of 15 bases. Germline CDR1 is MDHEN and CDR2 is SYDVKM. The CDR3 loop spans 15 amino acids. CDR3 sequence: CASSPTGLGGNTIYF. The DNA for the CDR3 is TGTGCCAGCAGCCCTACAGGGCTCGGTGGAAACACCATATATTTT.

The chain has TRBV5-4 and TRBJ2-1, with a tentative D call TRBD2 (5 bases). The germline V gene has CDR1 SGHNT and CDR2 YYREEE (reference sequence). The CDR3 runs 15 residues. V lost 4 bases and J lost 2, with 13 bases in between. The CDR3, as DNA: TGTGCCAGCAGCCAAGCGGAGATAGCCTACAATGAGCAGTTCTTC. Protein: CASSQAEIAYNEQFF.

Concerning this clone itself: The sample carries other DNA sequences with the same CDR3. V gene TRBV12-3 or TRBV12-4 combines with J gene TRBJ1-2, with D perhaps TRBD1 (5 bases). V was pared by 5 bases and J by 4 bases, with 11 bases between. This CDR3 spans 13 amino acids. The CDR3, as DNA: TGTGCCAGCAGTCGCGGGACGGCCTATGGCTACACCTTC. Protein: CASSRGTAYGYTF.

This clone was seen once. The chain combines TRBV28 with TRBJ1-4, with 9 bases matching TRBD1. This CDR3 region has 14 residues. Trimming cost V 6 bases and J 10 bases; bases outside gene matches: 9. Germline V gives CDR1 MDHEN, CDR2 SYDVKM. The CDR3 loop reads CASSQPQGARKLFF. The CDR3, as DNA: TGTGCCAGCAGCCAACCACAGGGGGCAAGAAAACTGTTTTTT.

With respect to this clone: The same CDR3 is also encoded by other DNA sequences in this sample. The CDR3: CASSITGSNQPQHF. DNA of the CDR3: TGTGCCAGTAGTATAACAGGAAGCAATCAGCCCCAGCATTTT. The V call is TRBV19, the J call TRBJ1-5, with D perhaps TRBD1 (5 bases). V lost 2 bases, J lost 1 base, and 6 bases lay in between. Germline loops: CDR1 LNHDA, CDR2 SQIVND (reference sequence). The CDR3 totals 14 residues.

This chain connects TRBV5-1 to TRBJ1-1; D remains ambiguous. Germline-derived CDR1 and CDR2 are SGHRS and YFSETQ. The CDR3 length is 13 residues. V was clipped by 6 bases and J by 3 bases, with 12 bases between them. CDR3: CASKSGPYTEAFF. Written as DNA, the CDR3 is TGCGCCAGCAAGAGCGGACCTTACACTGAAGCTTTCTTT.

The chain recombines TRBV5-4 with TRBJ1-2; 8 bases agree with TRBD1. The V and J ends lost 1 base and 5 bases, in that order; junction bases with no gene match: 7. The CDR3 runs to 15 residues. Germline loops: CDR1 SGHNT, CDR2 YYREEE (reference sequence). The CDR3, as DNA: TGTGCCAGCAGCTTGTGGAAGACAGGGGTGTATGGCTACACCTTC. Its protein is CASSLWKTGVYGYTF.

This sequence joins TRBV5-1 and TRBJ2-7; 7 bases agree with TRBD1. V dropped 0 bases and J dropped 4; count of bases not matched to a gene: 4. Germline-derived CDR1 and CDR2 are SGHRS and YFSETQ. This CDR3 has 14 amino acids. DNA of the CDR3: TGCGCCAGCAGCTTGGACTCAGGGGGATACGAGCAGTACTTC. This encodes CASSLDSGGYEQYF.

V is TRBV2 and J is TRBJ2-1; D remains ambiguous. The V gene lost 4 bases and the J gene lost 6 bases, with 10 bases spanning the gap. Per the germline V gene, CDR1 is SNHLY and CDR2 is FYNNEI. This CDR3 contains 13 residues. The chain's CDR3 is CASSAQASNEQFF. The CDR3 nucleotides read TGTGCCAGCAGTGCCCAGGCCAGCAATGAGCAGTTCTTC.

This clone was seen only once. J is TRBJ2-7 and V is TRBV11-2; 7 bases are a match to TRBD2. The CDR3 totals 15 residues. Looked up from germline, CDR1 is SGHAT and CDR2 is FQNNGV. V shed 5 bases and J 1 base; nucleotides not matched to a gene: 8. DNA for the CDR3: TGTGCCAGCAGCCTACCGGGACTACAATCCTACGAGCAGTACTTC. Its protein is CASSLPGLQSYEQYF.

The V call is TRBV2, the J call TRBJ2-4; 7 bases are a match to TRBD2. The germline CDR1 and CDR2 sequences are SNHLY and FYNNEI. The CDR3 totals 14 residues. V shed 5 bases, J shed 4 bases, and the junction held 5 bases outside the gene matches. The DNA of the CDR3 is TGTGCCAGCAGTACCCTAGCGGCGAAAAACATTCAGTACTTC. It yields the protein CASSTLAAKNIQYF. Variable domain in full (rest from reference TRBV2 and TRBJ2-4): EPEVTQTPSHQVTQMGQEVILRCVPISNHLYFYWYRQILGQKVEFLVSFYNNEISEKSEIFDDQFSVERPDGSNFTLKIRSTKLEDSAMYFCASSTLAAKNIQYFGAGTRLSVL.

This chain joins TRBV5-4 and TRBJ2-3; D possibly corresponds to TRBD2 (6 bases). Germline CDR1 is SGHNT and CDR2 is YYREEE (reference sequence). V was cut by 4 bases and J by 1 base, with 10 bases left in between. This CDR3 is built from 14 residues. The CDR3 here is CASSRPSGTDTQYF. CDR3 nucleotides: TGTGCCAGCAGCCGGCCTAGCGGCACAGATACGCAGTATTTT.

The chain links TRBV5-6 to TRBJ1-2; no clear D. The germline V and J ends were trimmed by 0 bases and 5 bases, with 14 bases remaining between them. Germline V gene data show CDR1 as SGHDT and CDR2 as YYEEEE. The CDR3 has 15 amino acids. CDR3 in DNA: TGTGCCAGCAGCTTGGCCTCAGTCAACAGTTATGGCTACACCTTC. Residues: CASSLASVNSYGYTF.

CDR3 bases: TGTGCCAGCAGTATTACCGGGACAGGGAGCTCCTACGAGCAGTACTTC. Translated, it gives CASSITGTGSSYEQYF. This chain uses TRBV27 with TRBJ2-7; TRBD1 matches 9 bases. The trim removed 5 bases at V and 0 bases at J, leaving 8 bases unmatched. The CDR3 extends over 16 amino acids. Germline CDR1 is MNHEY and CDR2 is SMNVEV (reference sequence).

J is TRBJ2-1 and V is TRBV7-2; a weak D match, TRBD2 (6 bases). The CDR3 extends over 15 amino acids. Germline values: CDR1 SGHTA, CDR2 FQGNSA. Trimming left V 0 bases short and J 15 bases short, with 21 bases between. The CDR3 protein is CASSLAASRVSRGFF. The CDR3 nucleotides read TGTGCCAGCAGCTTAGCTGCGTCCCGGGTCTCGCGGGGGTTCTTC.

This sequence joins TRBV2 and TRBJ1-5; a weak D match, TRBD1 (5 bases). Germline V gene sequence: CDR1 SNHLY, CDR2 FYNNEI. The CDR3 covers 17 residues. V lost 6 bases, J lost 2 bases, and 20 bases lay in between. CDR3 DNA sequence: TGTGCCAGCAGCGCCCAGGGAGGGCGGGGTGGCAATCAGCCCCAGCATTTT. It translates to CASSAQGGRGGNQPQHF.

This clone has a single count. The CDR3, as DNA: TGTGCCAGCTCACCTAACCCAGGGATGACCTACAATGAGCAGTTCTTC. The encoded protein is CASSPNPGMTYNEQFF. V is TRBV18 and J is TRBJ2-1; the D gene is possibly TRBD1 (5 bases). With 3 bases removed from V and 2 bases from J, the gap between germline ends came to 14 bases. This CDR3 has 16 amino acids. Germline CDR1 KGHSH, CDR2 LQKENI.

The CDR3 DNA reads as TGTGCCGGGACGGGACAGTATAATTCACCCCTCCACTTT. Protein product: CAGTGQYNSPLHF. The chain combines TRBV6-5 with TRBJ1-6; TRBD1 matches 7 bases. Looked up from germline, CDR1 is MNHEY and CDR2 is SVGAGI. This CDR3 comprises 13 residues. J was trimmed by 4 bases and V by 11 bases; bases with no gene match: 5.

The chain employs TRBV6-4 and TRBJ2-1; 7 nucleotides agree with TRBD2. J gave up 2 bases and V 3 bases, and 4 bases lay outside the gene matches. Germline values: CDR1 MRHNA, CDR2 SNTAGT. This CDR3 contains 15 residues. CDR3 sequence (DNA): TGTGCCAGCAGTGAGGGGGGGGAGCCCTACAATGAGCAGTTCTTC. It yields the protein CASSEGGEPYNEQFF.

This clone has a single count. The CDR3 DNA follows: TGTGCCAGCTCACCACCCGGACTCCCCACTGAAGCTTTCTTT. Translation: CASSPPGLPTEAFF. The chain has TRBV18 and TRBJ1-1; D gene ambiguous. The CDR3 runs 14 residues. Germline-derived CDR1 and CDR2 are KGHSH and LQKENI. V shed 0 bases and J shed 4 bases, with 9 bases lying between them.

This clone was recorded once. The chain couples TRBV11-3 to TRBJ2-1, with D perhaps matching TRBD2 (7 bases). The germline V and J ends were trimmed by 5 bases and 4 bases, with 15 bases remaining between them. The CDR3 length is 15 residues. The germline gives CDR1 SGHNT, CDR2 YENEEA. CDR3 in amino acids: CASSRGGGTYNEQFF. The DNA of the CDR3 is TGTGCCAGCAGCCGAGGGGGGGGGACTTACAATGAGCAGTTCTTC.